The T cell receptor (beta chain) under discussion was sequenced for a study of T cell responses to AZD1222 COVID-19 vaccine. Clones were read by immunoSEQ multiplex PCR, and TCRdb kept only the in-frame ones, dropping some. The profile covers 90,000 to 120,000 clones, with around 96% appearing a single time and about 2.2% taken by the ten largest. Trimming took 6 bases from V and 1 from J; bases not matched to a gene: 2. The CDR3 totals 13 residues. Germline CDR1 reads ENHRY; CDR2 reads SYGVKD. The gene calls are TRBV10-3 and TRBJ2-7; 8 nucleotides line up with TRBD2. The sample here was peripheral blood, taken on day 0 of AZD1222 vaccination. The receptor comes from an adult in good health. The CDR3 reads CAIRRGDSYEQYF. In DNA form, the CDR3 reads TGTGCCATCAGGCGGGGGGATTCCTACGAGCAGTACTTC.